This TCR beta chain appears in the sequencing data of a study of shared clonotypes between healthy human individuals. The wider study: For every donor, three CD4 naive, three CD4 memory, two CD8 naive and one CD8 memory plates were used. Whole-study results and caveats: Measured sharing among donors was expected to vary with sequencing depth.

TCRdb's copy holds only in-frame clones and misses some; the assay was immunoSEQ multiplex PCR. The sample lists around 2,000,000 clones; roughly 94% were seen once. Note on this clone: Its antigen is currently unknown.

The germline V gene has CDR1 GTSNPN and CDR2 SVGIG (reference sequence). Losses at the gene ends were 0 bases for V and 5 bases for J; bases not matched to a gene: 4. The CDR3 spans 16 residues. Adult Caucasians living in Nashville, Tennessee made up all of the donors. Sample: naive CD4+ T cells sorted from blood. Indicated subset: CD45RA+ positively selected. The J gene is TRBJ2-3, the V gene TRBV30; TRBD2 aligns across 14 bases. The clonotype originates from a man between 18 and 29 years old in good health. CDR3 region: CAWSVGLAGDIDTQYF. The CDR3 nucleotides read TGTGCCTGGAGTGTGGGACTAGCGGGAGACATAGATACGCAGTATTTT.